The clone carrying this T cell receptor beta chain has just a few counts. This sample's time point: cycle 4 day 1 (C4D1), after about 6 weeks of nivolumab. Brentuximab vedotin exposure varied among the patients, all of whom had relapsed after autologous stem cell transplantation. Classification of best responses gave complete response, partial response or progressive disease. These data are taken from a study of PD-1 blockade in classical Hodgkin lymphoma. Sequencing was performed with immunoSEQ multiplex PCR; in TCRdb, only in-frame clones are kept and a portion is missing. The table lists more than 90,000 clones, around 80% of them singletons. CDR3 length equals 15 residues. Per germline, CDR1 SGHAT and CDR2 FQDESV (reference sequence). V shed 2 bases and J shed 1 base, with 11 bases lying between them.

This material consisted of peripheral blood mononuclear cells (PBMCs), taken before the fourth cycle of nivolumab. The chain couples TRBV11-1 to TRBJ1-1; D is uncertain. The TCR was taken from a human donor with classical Hodgkin lymphoma. This CDR3 reads CASSLRGIRNTEAFF. The CDR3 DNA is TGTGCCAGCAGCTTACGAGGGATCCGGAACACTGAAGCTTTCTTT.